This T cell receptor beta chain stems from a study of T-cell reconstitution after alpha-beta-depleted transplantation in children. Study-wide points: Recipient T cells and thymic progenitors that survived were the source of the high TCRbeta diversity seen at day 60 in some patients.

Preparation of the TCRbeta library was carried out with unique molecular identifiers. Each CDR3 protein is one row after TCRdb ran MiXCR on the PCR reads. The repertoire holds a few hundred thousand distinct CDR3 sequences, over 20% seen once, with about 10% in the top ten. This CDR3 has 17 residues. Losses at the gene ends were 4 bases for V and 10 bases for J; bases not matched to a gene: 18. As for this clonotype: The antigen remains undetermined.

Material: PBMCs, mostly from graft donor cells, obtained 180 days after TCRalphabeta/CD19-depleted stem cell transplant. The receptor's source is a male patient younger than 18 who had a stem cell transplant for acute lymphoblastic leukemia, so the T cells may come from the graft donor. The rearrangement uses TRBV12-3 or TRBV12-4 and TRBJ2-1, with 8 bases identical to TRBD2. CDR3 region: CASSSPFISGASREQFF. CDR3 nucleotides: TGTGCCAGCAGTTCCCCCTTTATTAGCGGGGCGTCGAGGGAGCAGTTCTTC.